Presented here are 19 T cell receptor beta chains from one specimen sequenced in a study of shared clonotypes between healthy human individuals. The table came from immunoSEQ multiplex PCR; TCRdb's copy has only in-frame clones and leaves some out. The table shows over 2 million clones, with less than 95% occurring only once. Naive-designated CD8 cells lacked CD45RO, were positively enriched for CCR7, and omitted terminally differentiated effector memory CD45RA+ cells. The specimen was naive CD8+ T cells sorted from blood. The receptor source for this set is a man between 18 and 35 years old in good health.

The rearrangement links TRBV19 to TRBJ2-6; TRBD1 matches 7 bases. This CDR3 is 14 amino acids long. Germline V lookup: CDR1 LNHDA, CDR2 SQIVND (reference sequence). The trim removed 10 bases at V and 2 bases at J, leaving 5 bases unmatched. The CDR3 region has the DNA TGTGCCACCGACAGGGTCGCTGGGGCCAACGTCCTGACTTTC. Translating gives CATDRVAGANVLTF.

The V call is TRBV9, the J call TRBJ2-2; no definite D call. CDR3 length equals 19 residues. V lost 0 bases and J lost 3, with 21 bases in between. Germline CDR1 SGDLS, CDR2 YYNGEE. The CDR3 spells CASSVATPWADSYTGELFF. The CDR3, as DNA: TGTGCCAGCAGCGTAGCTACGCCCTGGGCGGATAGCTACACCGGGGAGCTGTTTTTT.

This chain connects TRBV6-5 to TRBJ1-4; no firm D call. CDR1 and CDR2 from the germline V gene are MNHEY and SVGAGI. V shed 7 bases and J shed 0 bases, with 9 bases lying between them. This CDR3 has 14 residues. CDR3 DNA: TGTGCCAGCACCACAGATGCAACTAATGAAAAACTGTTTTTT. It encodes CASTTDATNEKLFF.

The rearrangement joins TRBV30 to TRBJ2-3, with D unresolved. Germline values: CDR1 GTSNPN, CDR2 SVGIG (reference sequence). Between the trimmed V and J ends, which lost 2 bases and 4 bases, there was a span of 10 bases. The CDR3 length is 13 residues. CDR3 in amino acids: CAWSPLSADTQYF. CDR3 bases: TGTGCCTGGAGTCCACTCAGTGCAGATACGCAGTATTTT. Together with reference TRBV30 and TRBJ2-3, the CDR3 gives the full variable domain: SQTIHQWPATLVQPVGSPLSLECTVEGTSNPNLYWYRQAAGRGLQLLFYSVGIGQISSEVPQNLSASRPQDRQFILSSKKLLLSDSGFYLCAWSPLSADTQYFGPGTRLTVL.

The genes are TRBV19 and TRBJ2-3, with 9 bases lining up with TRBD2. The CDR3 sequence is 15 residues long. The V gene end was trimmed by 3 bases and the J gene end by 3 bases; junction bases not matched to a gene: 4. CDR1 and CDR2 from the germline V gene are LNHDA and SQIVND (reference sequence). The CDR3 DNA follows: TGTGCCAGTAGTATCGGGCTAGCGGGGACAGATACGCAGTATTTT. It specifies CASSIGLAGTDTQYF.

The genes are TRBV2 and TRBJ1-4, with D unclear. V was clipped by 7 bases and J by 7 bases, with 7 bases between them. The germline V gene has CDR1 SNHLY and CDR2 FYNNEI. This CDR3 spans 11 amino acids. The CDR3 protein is CASNGGEKLFF. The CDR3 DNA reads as TGTGCCAGCAACGGTGGTGAAAAACTGTTTTTT.

CDR3 bases: TGTGCCAGCAGTGAATCATGGACAGGGGGCTTGATTTACACTGAAGCTTTCTTT. Translation gives CASSESWTGGLIYTEAFF. The chain is built from TRBV25-1 and TRBJ1-1; 11 bases align to TRBD1. The germline V gene encodes CDR1 MGHDK and CDR2 SYGVNS. The CDR3 consists of 18 residues. The ends lost 1 base at V and 3 bases at J; junction bases unmatched: 10.

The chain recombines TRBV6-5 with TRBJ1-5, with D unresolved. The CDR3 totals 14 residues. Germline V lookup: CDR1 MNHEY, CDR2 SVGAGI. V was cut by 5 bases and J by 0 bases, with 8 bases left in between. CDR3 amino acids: CASSTGISNQPQHF. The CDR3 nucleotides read TGTGCCAGCAGTACCGGGATTAGCAATCAGCCCCAGCATTTT.

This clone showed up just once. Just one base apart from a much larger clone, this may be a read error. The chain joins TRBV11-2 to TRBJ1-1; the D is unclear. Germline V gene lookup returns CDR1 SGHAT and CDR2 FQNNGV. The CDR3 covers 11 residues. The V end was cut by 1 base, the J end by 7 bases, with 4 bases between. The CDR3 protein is CASSLASEAFF. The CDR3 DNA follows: TGTGCCAGCAGCTTAGCCAGTGAAGCTTTCTTT. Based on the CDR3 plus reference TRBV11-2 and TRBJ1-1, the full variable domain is EAGVAQSPRYKIIEKRQSVAFWCNPISGHATLYWYQQILGQGPKLLIQFQNNGVVDDSQLPKDRFSAERLKGVDSTLKIQPAKLEDSAVYLCASSLASEAFFGQGTRLTVV.

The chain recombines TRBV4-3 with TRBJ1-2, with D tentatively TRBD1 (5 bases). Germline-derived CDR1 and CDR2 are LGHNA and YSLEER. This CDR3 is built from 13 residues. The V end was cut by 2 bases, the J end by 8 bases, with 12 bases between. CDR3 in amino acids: CASSQLGTAGYTF. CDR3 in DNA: TGCGCCAGCAGCCAATTAGGGACGGCGGGCTACACCTTC.

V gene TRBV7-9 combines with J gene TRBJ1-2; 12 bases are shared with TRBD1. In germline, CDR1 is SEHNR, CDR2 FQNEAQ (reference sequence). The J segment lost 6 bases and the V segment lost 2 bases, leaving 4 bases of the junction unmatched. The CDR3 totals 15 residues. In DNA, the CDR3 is TGTGCCAGCAGCTTACCGGGACAGGGGGCGAATGGCTACACCTTC. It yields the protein CASSLPGQGANGYTF.

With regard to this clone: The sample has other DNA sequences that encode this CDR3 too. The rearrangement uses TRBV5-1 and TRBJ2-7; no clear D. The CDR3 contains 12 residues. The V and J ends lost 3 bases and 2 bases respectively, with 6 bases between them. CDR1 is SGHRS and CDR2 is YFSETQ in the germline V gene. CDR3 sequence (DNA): TGCGCCAGCAGCTCTGATACCTACGAGCAGTACTTC. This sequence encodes CASSSDTYEQYF. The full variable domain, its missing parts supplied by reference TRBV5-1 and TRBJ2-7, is KAGVTQTPRYLIKTRGQQVTLSCSPISGHRSVSWYQQTPGQGLQFLFEYFSETQRNKGNFPGRFSGRQFSNSRSEMNVSTLELGDSALYLCASSSDTYEQYFGPGTRLTVT.

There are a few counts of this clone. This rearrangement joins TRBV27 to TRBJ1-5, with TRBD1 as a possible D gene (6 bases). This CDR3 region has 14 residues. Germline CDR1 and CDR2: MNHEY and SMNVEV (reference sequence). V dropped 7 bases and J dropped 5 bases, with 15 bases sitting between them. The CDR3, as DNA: TGTGCCAGCAAGGTGCAGGGGTCAGATCAGCCCCAGCATTTT. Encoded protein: CASKVQGSDQPQHF.

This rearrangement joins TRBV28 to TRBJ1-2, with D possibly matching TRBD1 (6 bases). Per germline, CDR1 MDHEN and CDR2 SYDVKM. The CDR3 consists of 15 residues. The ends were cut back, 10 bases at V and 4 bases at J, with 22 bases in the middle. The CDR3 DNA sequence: TGTGCCATCTCATCTGCCGGGGGGCGCGGCTATGGCTACACCTTC. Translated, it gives CAISSAGGRGYGYTF.

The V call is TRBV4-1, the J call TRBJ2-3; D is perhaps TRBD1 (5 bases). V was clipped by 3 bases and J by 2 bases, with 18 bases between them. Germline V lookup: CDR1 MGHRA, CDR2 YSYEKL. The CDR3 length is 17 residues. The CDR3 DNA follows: TGCGCCAGCAGCCACGACCCGGCGCAGGGCGACACAGATACGCAGTATTTT. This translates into CASSHDPAQGDTDTQYF.

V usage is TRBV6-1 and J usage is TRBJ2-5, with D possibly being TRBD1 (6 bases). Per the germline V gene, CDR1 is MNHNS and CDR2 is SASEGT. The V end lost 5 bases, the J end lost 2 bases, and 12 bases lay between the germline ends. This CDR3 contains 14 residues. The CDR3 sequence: CASSPWTDQETQYF. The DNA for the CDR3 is TGTGCCAGCAGTCCCTGGACAGATCAAGAGACCCAGTACTTC.

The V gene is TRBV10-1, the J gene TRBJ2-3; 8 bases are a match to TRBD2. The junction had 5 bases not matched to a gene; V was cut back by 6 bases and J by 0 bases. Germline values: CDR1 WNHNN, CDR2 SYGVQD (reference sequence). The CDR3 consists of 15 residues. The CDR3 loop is CASSFKRGSTDTQYF. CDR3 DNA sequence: TGCGCCAGCAGCTTTAAGCGGGGGAGCACAGATACGCAGTATTTT.

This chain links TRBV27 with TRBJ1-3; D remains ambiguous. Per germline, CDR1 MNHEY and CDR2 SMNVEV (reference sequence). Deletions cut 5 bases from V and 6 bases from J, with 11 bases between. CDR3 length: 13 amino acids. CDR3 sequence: CASSPTGENTIYF. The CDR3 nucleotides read TGTGCCAGCAGTCCTACGGGAGAAAACACCATATATTTT.

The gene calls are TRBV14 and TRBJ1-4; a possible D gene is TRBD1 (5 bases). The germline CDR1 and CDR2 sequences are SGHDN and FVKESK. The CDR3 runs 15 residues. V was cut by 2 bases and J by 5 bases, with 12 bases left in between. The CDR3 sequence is CASSQRDSSNEKLFF. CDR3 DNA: TGTGCCAGCAGCCAACGGGACTCCTCCAATGAAAAACTGTTTTTT.